Shown below are 28 T cell receptor beta chains from a single sample sequenced in a study of T-cell reconstitution after alpha-beta-depleted transplantation in children. Construction of the TCRbeta library involved unique molecular identifiers. One entry per CDR3 protein, called by TCRdb with MiXCR from the PCR reads. The sample includes some 250,000 distinct CDR3 sequences, about 12% seen only once; the top ten take around 2.5%. The sample consisted of PBMCs from the stem cell graft donor, taken from the stem cell graft. These receptor sequences come from a human donor who donated a stem cell graft to a child with acute lymphoblastic leukemia.

This clonotype was recorded at least ten times. A read error may account for a junction end that differs from germline. The chain links TRBV4-3 to TRBJ1-6; D may be TRBD1 (5 bases). Germline loops: CDR1 LGHNA, CDR2 YSLEER. CDR3 size: 15 residues. The CDR3 DNA sequence: TGCGCCAGCACCCAAATGATAGGGACCAATTCACCCCTCCACTTT. It codes for CASTQMIGTNSPLHF.

This clonotype was seen more than once but under ten times. It may be a read error: a sequence one base away is much more abundant. V gene TRBV12-3 or TRBV12-4 combines with J gene TRBJ2-1; TRBD1 aligns across 9 bases. The CDR3 runs 13 residues. V lost 6 bases to trimming and J lost 6 bases; unmatched junction nucleotides: 3. The CDR3 sequence: CASSWTGVNEQFF. CDR3 DNA: TGTGCCAGCAGCTGGACAGGGGTCAATGAGCAGTTCTTC.

This clonotype came up many times. This chain joins TRBV5-6 and TRBJ2-7; 10 nucleotides align to TRBD1. This CDR3 spans 15 amino acids. Trimming cost V 4 bases and J 5 bases; bases outside gene matches: 9. CDR1 SGHDT and CDR2 YYEEEE come from the germline V gene. The DNA of the CDR3 is TGTGCCAGCAGCCCACGGGGACAGGGGAGGCACGAGCAGTACTTC. Encoded protein: CASSPRGQGRHEQYF.

This chain joins TRBV7-9 and TRBJ2-3, with D possibly TRBD1 on 5 matching bases. V dropped 2 bases and J dropped 0 bases, with 15 bases sitting between them. CDR1 and CDR2 from the germline V gene are SEHNR and FQNEAQ (reference sequence). This CDR3 region has 17 residues. In DNA, the CDR3 is TGTGCCAGCAGCTTAACCAGGGCAGCCCCTAGCACAGATACGCAGTATTTT. It yields the protein CASSLTRAAPSTDTQYF. Drawing the rest from reference TRBV7-9 and TRBJ2-3, the complete variable domain is DTGVSQNPRHKITKRGQNVTFRCDPISEHNRLYWYRQTLGQGPEFLTYFQNEAQLEKSRLLSDRFSAERPKGSFSTLEIQRTEQGDSAMYLCASSLTRAAPSTDTQYFGPGTRLTVL.

The rearrangement links TRBV14 to TRBJ2-2, with 15 bases lining up with TRBD2. The CDR3 is made up of 23 amino acids. The germline V gene encodes CDR1 SGHDN and CDR2 FVKESK. The V gene end was trimmed by 1 base and the J gene end by 1 base; junction bases not matched to a gene: 16. CDR3 in DNA: TGTGCCAGCAGCCAAGTTGGGACAGATCGGACTAGCGGGAGGGCCGAGAACACCGGGGAGCTGTTTTTT. Amino acids: CASSQVGTDRTSGRAENTGELFF.

This clonotype was observed at least ten times. The chain is built from TRBV6-2 or TRBV6-3 and TRBJ2-3; D gene ambiguous. V was clipped by 2 bases and J by 8 bases, with 17 bases between them. The CDR3 sequence is 15 residues long. Germline lookup yields CDR1 MNHEY and CDR2 SVGEGT. The CDR3 DNA reads as TGTGCCAGCAGTTACGGATTAACTTCTGGGCTTACGCAGTATTTT. Translation: CASSYGLTSGLTQYF.

As to this clonotype: A much larger clone differs by one base, so this may be a read error. The chain links TRBV29-1 to TRBJ2-7; 8 bases map to TRBD1. The CDR3 contains 15 residues. With V trimmed by 4 bases and J by 5 bases, 13 bases remained unmatched. CDR1 and CDR2 from the germline V gene are SQVTM and ANQGSEA. CDR3 sequence (DNA): TGCAGCGTTGGCTTCCCGGGACAGGCCGGGCACGAGCAGTACTTC. Translating gives CSVGFPGQAGHEQYF.

The table lists this clonotype with many counts. The chain joins TRBV4-3 to TRBJ1-4, with D hard to call. The length of the CDR3 is 13 residues. Germline CDR1 LGHNA, CDR2 YSLEER. Trimming cost V 0 bases and J 5 bases, with 4 bases left between them. The CDR3 loop is CASSQEWNEKLFF. In DNA, the CDR3 is TGCGCCAGCAGCCAAGAGTGGAATGAAAAACTGTTTTTT.

This clonotype was observed many times. The genes are TRBV18 and TRBJ1-3; D gene unclear. V dropped 0 bases and J dropped 4 bases, with 4 bases sitting between them. From germline, CDR1 is KGHSH and CDR2 LQKENI. The CDR3 is 13 amino acids. The CDR3, as DNA: TGTGCCAGCTCACCACCGATGGGAAACACCATATATTTT. Encoded protein: CASSPPMGNTIYF.

This chain uses TRBV7-2 with TRBJ1-4; D possibly corresponds to TRBD1 (6 bases). This CDR3 has 14 residues. The germline V gene encodes CDR1 SGHTA and CDR2 FQGNSA. Trimming left V 1 base short and J 10 bases short, with 13 bases between. The CDR3 loop is CASSLGAGEGKLFF. DNA of the CDR3: TGTGCCAGCAGCTTAGGGGCAGGGGAGGGAAAACTGTTTTTT. The full variable domain, rest sourced from reference TRBV7-2 and TRBJ1-4, is GAGVSQSPSNKVTEKGKDVELRCDPISGHTALYWYRQSLGQGLEFLIYFQGNSAPDKSGLPSDRFSAERTGGSVSTLTIQRTQQEDSAVYLCASSLGAGEGKLFFGSGTQLSVL.

This clonotype was detected only a few times. This chain uses TRBV12-3 or TRBV12-4 with TRBJ2-1; D uncertain. This CDR3 is 14 amino acids long. The V and J ends lost 2 bases and 9 bases respectively, with 14 bases between them. The CDR3 loop reads CASSLRKFSGEQFF. In DNA, the CDR3 is TGTGCCAGCAGTTTAAGGAAATTCTCGGGTGAGCAGTTCTTC.

Points on this clonotype: This may come from a read error, since a much larger clone is one base off. This chain joins TRBV6-5 and TRBJ2-3, with 7 bases lining up with TRBD2. The CDR3 consists of 14 residues. The V segment lost 2 bases and the J segment 4 bases; nucleotides outside the gene matches: 3. CDR1 MNHEY and CDR2 SVGAGI come from the germline V gene. CDR3 in DNA: TGTGCCAGCAGTTACCCGGGAGGCCCAGATACGCAGTATTTT. Translating it yields CASSYPGGPDTQYF.

This clonotype was detected ten times or more. This chain joins TRBV10-3 and TRBJ2-3; D is ambiguous. The ends were cut back, 3 bases at V and 0 bases at J, with 10 bases in the middle. The CDR3 covers 15 residues. Germline assignment: CDR1 ENHRY and CDR2 SYGVKD. The CDR3 DNA reads as TGTGCCATCAGTGAATCCGGTACGAGCACAGATACGCAGTATTTT. Its translation: CAISESGTSTDTQYF.

This clonotype appeared many times. The J gene is TRBJ2-1, the V gene TRBV6-5, with TRBD1 as a possible D gene (5 bases). The CDR3 is made up of 14 amino acids. Germline CDR1 reads MNHEY; CDR2 reads SVGAGI. V was pared by 2 bases and J by 9 bases, with 14 bases between. In DNA, the CDR3 is TGTGCCAGCAGTTACCAGGGCAGGGTTAGTGAGCAGTTCTTC. This encodes CASSYQGRVSEQFF.

This clonotype was counted at least ten times. The V gene is TRBV6-5, the J gene TRBJ2-3, with no clear D. CDR1 is MNHEY and CDR2 is SVGAGI in the germline V gene. The V end was cut by 1 base, the J end by 0 bases, with 14 bases between. The CDR3 spans 17 residues. CDR3 nucleotide sequence: TGTGCCAGCAGTTACTTCCGGCCTTCAACTAGCACAGATACGCAGTATTTT. Amino acids: CASSYFRPSTSTDTQYF.

This clonotype was counted ten times or more. This chain uses TRBV12-3 or TRBV12-4 with TRBJ2-7; D remains unclear. The CDR3 loop spans 15 amino acids. The V end was cut by 3 bases, the J end by 1 base, with 13 bases between. Written as DNA, the CDR3 is TGTGCCAGCAGTTTTCCACTGGCCCCTTCCTACGAGCAGTACTTC. Protein product: CASSFPLAPSYEQYF.

This clonotype has at least ten counts. This chain joins TRBV20-1 and TRBJ2-1; unclear D gene. The CDR3 loop spans 13 amino acids. Germline V gene data show CDR1 as DFQATT and CDR2 as SNEGSKA (reference sequence). V gave up 3 bases and J gave up 5 bases, with 11 bases separating them. The CDR3 sequence: CSASSVENNEQFF. CDR3 DNA: TGCAGTGCTAGCAGCGTGGAGAACAATGAGCAGTTCTTC.

This clonotype has a count of ten or more. V and J are TRBV20-1 and TRBJ2-7; 7 bases align to TRBD1. Germline loops: CDR1 DFQATT, CDR2 SNEGSKA (reference sequence). Trimming cost V 3 bases and J 5 bases; bases outside gene matches: 13. The CDR3 extends over 15 amino acids. The CDR3 bases are TGCAGTGCTAGCCCCCGGCACAGGGGCGGCGACGAGCAGTACTTC. Translating gives CSASPRHRGGDEQYF.

The V gene is TRBV18, the J gene TRBJ2-1; a weak D match, TRBD2 (6 bases). V shed 0 bases and J shed 8 bases, with 8 bases lying between them. Germline V gene data show CDR1 as KGHSH and CDR2 as LQKENI. The CDR3 totals 13 residues. DNA for the CDR3: TGTGCCAGCTCACCACCGGGACTTGATGAGCAGTTCTTC. This gives the protein CASSPPGLDEQFF. Complete variable domain (other parts from reference TRBV18 and TRBJ2-1): NAGVMQNPRHLVRRRGQEARLRCSPMKGHSHVYWYRQLPEEGLKFMVYLQKENIIDESGMPKERFSAEFPKEGPSILRIQQVVRGDSAAYFCASSPPGLDEQFFGPGTRLTVL.

CDR3 residues: CASSSHGDKLSETQYF. The CDR3 DNA reads as TGTGCCAGCAGCTCGCACGGGGACAAGCTATCAGAGACCCAGTACTTC. This rearrangement joins TRBV13 to TRBJ2-5; a possible D gene is TRBD1 (6 bases). The V end lost 4 bases, the J end lost 4 bases, and 19 bases lay between the germline ends. The V gene's germline CDR1 is PRHDT and CDR2 FYEKMQ (reference sequence). The CDR3 spans 16 residues.

There are many counts of this clonotype. This chain links TRBV11-1 with TRBJ1-5, with a tentative D call TRBD1 (6 bases). Trimming removed 5 bases from V and 0 bases from J, with 23 bases in between. The CDR3 loop spans 19 amino acids. Germline V lookup: CDR1 SGHAT, CDR2 FQDESV (reference sequence). The DNA of the CDR3 is TGTGCCAGCAGCCTAGGTGGGGGGCCGTCCTTTTATAGCAATCAGCCCCAGCATTTT. Amino acids: CASSLGGGPSFYSNQPQHF.

This clonotype has more than one count but fewer than ten. V and J are TRBV4-3 and TRBJ1-1; 7 nucleotides match TRBD1. The CDR3 totals 16 residues. Germline lookup yields CDR1 LGHNA and CDR2 YSLEER. Unmatched junction bases numbered 9, after V lost 4 bases and J lost 1 base. CDR3 sequence: CASSLFRTGPNTEAFF. CDR3 bases: TGCGCCAGCAGCCTATTCCGGACAGGACCGAACACTGAAGCTTTCTTT.

There are many counts of this clonotype. This sequence joins TRBV5-1 and TRBJ2-1; 8 bases match TRBD2. The V segment lost 1 base and the J segment 8 bases; nucleotides outside the gene matches: 2. Germline lookup yields CDR1 SGHRS and CDR2 YFSETQ. CDR3 length: 13 residues. The CDR3 is CASSLTSGDEQFF. The CDR3 DNA is TGCGCCAGCAGCTTGACTAGCGGCGATGAGCAGTTCTTC.

This clonotype came up many times. V is TRBV11-2 and J is TRBJ1-1; unclear D gene. Germline V lookup: CDR1 SGHAT, CDR2 FQNNGV. The CDR3 consists of 15 residues. V was shortened by 0 bases and J by 1 base, with 9 bases between the two germline ends. The CDR3 sequence: CASSLEGRPNTEAFF. CDR3 coding DNA: TGTGCCAGCAGCTTAGAAGGTCGTCCGAACACTGAAGCTTTCTTT.

This clonotype was counted many times. V and J are TRBV10-3 and TRBJ1-2; D gene unclear. Deletions cut 8 bases from V and 3 bases from J, with 10 bases between. The CDR3 is 12 amino acids. Germline V gene data show CDR1 as ENHRY and CDR2 as SYGVKD. As DNA, the CDR3 is TGTGCCATCTACGGACCCTACTATGGCTACACCTTC. Its translation: CAIYGPYYGYTF.

Many counts were recorded for this clonotype. J is TRBJ1-4 and V is TRBV12-3 or TRBV12-4; TRBD1 aligns across 7 bases. The J segment lost 2 bases and the V segment lost 6 bases, leaving 3 bases of the junction unmatched. The CDR3 has 14 amino acids. As DNA, the CDR3 is TGTGCCAGCAGGATACAGGGGACTAATGAAAAACTGTTTTTT. Amino acid sequence: CASRIQGTNEKLFF.

This clonotype occurred many times. The chain recombines TRBV3-1 with TRBJ1-1; no firm D call. CDR1 is LGHDT and CDR2 is YNNKEL in the germline V gene (reference sequence). There are 12 residues in the CDR3. V dropped 3 bases and J dropped 0 bases, with 2 bases sitting between them. In nucleotides, the CDR3 is TGTGCCAGCAGCCAGATGAACACTGAAGCTTTCTTT. Residues: CASSQMNTEAFF.

This clonotype was seen ten or more times. The rearrangement uses TRBV20-1 and TRBJ1-2; 8 bases fit TRBD1. Germline V gene lookup returns CDR1 DFQATT and CDR2 SNEGSKA (reference sequence). The CDR3 length is 15 residues. Germline trimming cut 5 bases from V and 0 bases from J; bases unmatched to any gene: 8. CDR3 protein: CSAPPGQGANYGYTF. For the CDR3, the DNA is TGCAGTGCTCCTCCCGGACAGGGCGCTAACTATGGCTACACCTTC.